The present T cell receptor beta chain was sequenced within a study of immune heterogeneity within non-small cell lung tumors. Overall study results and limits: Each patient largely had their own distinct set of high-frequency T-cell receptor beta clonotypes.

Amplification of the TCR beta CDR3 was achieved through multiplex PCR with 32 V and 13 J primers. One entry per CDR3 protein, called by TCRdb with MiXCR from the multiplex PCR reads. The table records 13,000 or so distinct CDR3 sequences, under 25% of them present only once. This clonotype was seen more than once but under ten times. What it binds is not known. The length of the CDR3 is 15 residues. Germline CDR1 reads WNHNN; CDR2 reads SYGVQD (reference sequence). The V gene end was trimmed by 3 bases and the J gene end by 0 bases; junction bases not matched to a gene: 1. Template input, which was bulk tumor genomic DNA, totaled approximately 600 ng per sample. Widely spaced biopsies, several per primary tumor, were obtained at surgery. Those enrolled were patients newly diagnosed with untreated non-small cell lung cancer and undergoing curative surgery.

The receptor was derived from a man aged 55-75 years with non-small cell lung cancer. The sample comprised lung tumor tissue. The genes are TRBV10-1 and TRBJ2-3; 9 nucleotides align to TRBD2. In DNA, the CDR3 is TGCGCCAGCAGTGACACTAGCGGGAGCACAGATACGCAGTATTTT. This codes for CASSDTSGSTDTQYF.